The TCR beta chain described here comes from a study of blood T cell repertoires in COVID-19. Overall study: COVID-19 samples collected from the United States, Italy and Spain covered acute and convalescent phases. T cells, B-cell-depleted T cells, or PBMCs provided the cDNA or gDNA that served as material.

The germline V gene encodes CDR1 MDHEN and CDR2 SYDVKM. Trimming removed 5 bases at V and 4 bases at J, with 17 bases between. The CDR3 runs 15 residues. Per the authors' pipeline: Estimated nucleated cell counts came from reference gene primer amplification. Here immunoSEQ multiplex PCR was the method, and the copy in TCRdb shows in-frame clones only, minus some. V and J calls and clone size are those listed in that table; D and trimming were worked out from the DNA. Of roughly 97,000 clones in the sample, over 75% are singletons; the top ten hold just under 20%. The material sequenced was peripheral blood. The clonotype originates from a human donor in a cohort sampled during active COVID-19. The chain uses TRBV28 and TRBJ1-2, with D possibly matching TRBD1 (6 bases). The CDR3 DNA sequence: TGTGCCAGCAGTCCCCCCGAAGGGGGTTTCTATGGCTACACCTTC. Translation gives CASSPPEGGFYGYTF.